These 21 T cell receptor beta chains were all obtained from the same sample, sequenced in a study of blood T cell repertoires in COVID-19. Assay used: immunoSEQ multiplex PCR; TCRdb lists only in-frame clones, some missing. The top ten hold approximately 4% of the sample, which has 250,000 to 350,000 clones, around 87% seen once. The sequencing input was peripheral blood. Source of these receptors: a woman between 50 and 59 years old with active or convalescent COVID-19.

The genes are TRBV18 and TRBJ1-6; D is ambiguous. V was trimmed by 3 bases and J by 7 bases, leaving 13 bases between them. CDR1 and CDR2 (germline): KGHSH, LQKENI. This CDR3 comprises 15 residues. CDR3: CASSPLGEANSPLHF. CDR3 nucleotide sequence: TGTGCCAGCTCACCTCTCGGGGAAGCGAATTCACCCCTCCACTTT.

The chain joins TRBV19 to TRBJ2-3, with 10 bases identical to TRBD2. Germline V gives CDR1 LNHDA, CDR2 SQIVND (reference sequence). The CDR3 length is 18 residues. V was clipped by 5 bases and J by 2 bases; unmatched bases: 13. CDR3 amino acids: CASSFAPGLAANTDTQYF. As DNA, the CDR3 is TGTGCCAGTAGTTTCGCACCTGGACTAGCGGCGAACACAGATACGCAGTATTTT.

This chain connects TRBV6-5 to TRBJ2-1; D may be TRBD1 (6 bases). The CDR3 is 14 amino acids. Germline V gene data show CDR1 as MNHEY and CDR2 as SVGAGI. V lost 6 bases and J lost 4, with 13 bases in between. CDR3 sequence: CASSTRTDYNEQFF. In DNA form, the CDR3 reads TGTGCCAGCAGCACCCGGACAGATTACAATGAGCAGTTCTTC.

The chain is built from TRBV19 and TRBJ1-5; 9 nucleotides line up with TRBD1. CDR3 length equals 15 residues. Germline V gene lookup returns CDR1 LNHDA and CDR2 SQIVND (reference sequence). V was clipped by 11 bases and J by 4 bases; unmatched bases: 12. The CDR3 region has the DNA TGTGCCGTTGGGACAGGGCAAACCCCAAATCAGCCCCAGCATTTT. Encoded protein: CAVGTGQTPNQPQHF.

As regards this clone: This CDR3 is also generated by other DNA sequences in the sample. The chain recombines TRBV30 with TRBJ1-6; no firm D call. The CDR3 extends over 15 amino acids. The germline CDR1 and CDR2 sequences are GTSNPN and SVGIG (reference sequence). With 0 bases removed from V and 0 bases from J, the gap between germline ends came to 6 bases. Here the CDR3 DNA reads TGTGCCTGGAGTGTCGGGAGCTCCTATAATTCACCCCTCCACTTT. Encoded protein: CAWSVGSSYNSPLHF.

The chain links TRBV11-2 to TRBJ1-2; D is unresolved. Germline CDR1 SGHAT, CDR2 FQNNGV. The CDR3 contains 13 residues. Trimming took off 6 bases at V and 4 bases at J, with 12 bases between the two ends. The CDR3 region has the DNA TGTGCCAGCAGTACAGTCCGGTTCTATGGCTACACCTTC. Translated, it gives CASSTVRFYGYTF.

V gene TRBV6-5 combines with J gene TRBJ1-1, with D perhaps TRBD1 (5 bases). Germline V gene data show CDR1 as MNHEY and CDR2 as SVGAGI. Trimming took off 2 bases at V and 0 bases at J, with 10 bases between the two ends. The CDR3 runs 15 residues. CDR3 in DNA: TGTGCCAGCAGTTACGGAGGGGAGATGAACACTGAAGCTTTCTTT. Amino acids: CASSYGGEMNTEAFF.

V and J are TRBV5-4 and TRBJ1-4; 10 nucleotides match TRBD1. Germline V CDR1 and CDR2: SGHNT, YYREEE (reference sequence). V gave up 1 base and J gave up 6 bases; unmatched junction bases: 3. There are 15 residues in the CDR3. CDR3 amino acids: CASSLSGTGDEKLFF. The DNA for the CDR3 is TGTGCCAGCAGCTTGTCCGGGACAGGGGATGAAAAACTGTTTTTT.

The chain recombines TRBV29-1 with TRBJ2-5; D gene uncertain. Between the trimmed V and J ends, which lost 4 bases and 2 bases, there was a span of 5 bases. The CDR3 is 11 amino acids. The germline V gene has CDR1 SQVTM and CDR2 ANQGSEA. The CDR3 loop reads CSVVPQETQYF. The CDR3 coding sequence is TGCAGCGTTGTTCCGCAAGAGACCCAGTACTTC.

J is TRBJ2-7 and V is TRBV6-5; tentatively, D is TRBD2 (5 bases). This CDR3 has 16 residues. With 0 bases removed from V and 2 bases from J, the gap between germline ends came to 14 bases. Per germline, CDR1 MNHEY and CDR2 SVGAGI. CDR3 sequence reads: CASSYSGLSGAYEQYF. The CDR3 nucleotides are TGTGCCAGCAGTTACTCCGGACTTTCAGGAGCCTACGAGCAGTACTTC.

V is TRBV28 and J is TRBJ2-7, with D perhaps TRBD2 (5 bases). Trimming stripped 7 bases from V and 6 bases from J, with 10 bases between. This CDR3 is built from 11 residues. Germline CDR1 is MDHEN and CDR2 is SYDVKM. The DNA of the CDR3 is TGTGCCAGCAAGACGGCGGGCGAGCAGTACTTC. It is translated as CASKTAGEQYF.

The chain couples TRBV10-3 to TRBJ2-1; 8 nucleotides align to TRBD2. The CDR3 contains 14 residues. The J segment lost 5 bases and the V segment lost 3 bases, leaving 3 bases of the junction unmatched. Germline V gene data show CDR1 as ENHRY and CDR2 as SYGVKD. The CDR3 loop reads CAISDVLADNEQFF. For the CDR3, the DNA is TGTGCCATCAGTGATGTACTAGCGGACAATGAGCAGTTCTTC.

As for this clone: The same CDR3 arises from other DNA sequences in this sample as well. V usage is TRBV29-1 and J usage is TRBJ1-2, with D uncertain. CDR1 and CDR2 from the germline V gene are SQVTM and ANQGSEA. The germline V and J ends were trimmed by 6 bases and 4 bases, with 9 bases remaining between them. The CDR3 consists of 11 residues. The CDR3 DNA follows: TGCAGCGTCGGGGAGGCCTATGGCTACACCTTC. Protein product: CSVGEAYGYTF.

The chain carries TRBV19 and TRBJ2-1; 9 bases line up with TRBD2. This CDR3 region has 18 residues. The trim removed 5 bases at V and 3 bases at J, leaving 14 bases unmatched. Germline CDR1 reads LNHDA; CDR2 reads SQIVND (reference sequence). The CDR3 sequence: CASSLPSVAGVIYNEQFF. The DNA for the CDR3 is TGTGCCAGTAGTCTCCCTTCTGTAGCGGGAGTTATCTACAATGAGCAGTTCTTC.

Comment on this clone: The junction shows a germline mismatch at one end, possibly a read error. The chain combines TRBV12-5 with TRBJ1-1; D uncertain. Germline CDR1 is LGHNT and CDR2 is FRNRAP. The CDR3 runs 14 residues. This chain's CDR3 is CACGWALSGTEAFF. The CDR3 DNA reads TGTGCTTGTGGTTGGGCCCTGAGTGGCACTGAAGCTTTCTTT.

This chain links TRBV16 with TRBJ1-2; 7 bases agree with TRBD1. This CDR3 is built from 16 residues. The J segment lost 4 bases and the V segment lost 4 bases, leaving 12 bases of the junction unmatched. Germline CDR1 KGHSY, CDR2 FQNENV. The CDR3 here is CASSRNTGAGGYGYTF. CDR3 nucleotides: TGTGCCAGCAGCCGTAATACAGGGGCGGGAGGCTATGGCTACACCTTC.

J is TRBJ1-1 and V is TRBV6-5; D gene uncertain. This CDR3 contains 14 residues. With 5 bases removed from V and 6 bases from J, the gap between germline ends came to 16 bases. Germline assignment: CDR1 MNHEY and CDR2 SVGAGI. CDR3 sequence (DNA): TGTGCCAGCAGTATCTCCCGAGGGTTCTCTGAAGCTTTCTTT. Translated, it gives CASSISRGFSEAFF.

The CDR3 nucleotides are TGCAGCGTTGATCAGGGAGGTGGCTACACCTTC. Translating gives CSVDQGGGYTF. This chain links TRBV29-1 with TRBJ1-2; possible D gene TRBD1, 5 bases. Germline V CDR1 and CDR2: SQVTM, ANQGSEA. The CDR3 is made up of 11 amino acids. The ends were cut back, 3 bases at V and 7 bases at J, with 9 bases in the middle. Together with reference TRBV29-1 and TRBJ1-2, the CDR3 gives the full variable domain: SAVISQKPSRDICQRGTSLTIQCQVDSQVTMMFWYRQQPGQSLTLIATANQGSEATYESGFVIDKFPISRPNLTFSTLTVSNMSPEDSSIYLCSVDQGGGYTFGSGTRLTVV.

The J gene is TRBJ1-4, the V gene TRBV30; D is unresolved. The CDR3 has 16 amino acids. Germline V lookup: CDR1 GTSNPN, CDR2 SVGIG (reference sequence). Trimming pared 4 bases from V and 7 bases from J, leaving 22 bases between. CDR3 DNA sequence: TGTGCCTGGAATGACGGCCCGGGGTCTGGATTTGAAAAACTGTTTTTT. Translation: CAWNDGPGSGFEKLFF.

This chain uses TRBV5-1 with TRBJ2-7, with D perhaps TRBD2 (6 bases). V lost 0 bases to trimming and J lost 3 bases, with 13 bases between them. The CDR3 covers 15 residues. Germline-derived CDR1 and CDR2 are SGHRS and YFSETQ. The CDR3 loop is CASSLAGDGSYEQYF. DNA of the CDR3: TGCGCCAGCAGCTTGGCGGGGGACGGAAGCTACGAGCAGTACTTC.

The rearrangement joins TRBV25-1 to TRBJ1-2; D gene ambiguous. CDR1 is MGHDK, CDR2 SYGVNS, per germline. Trimming removed 3 bases from V and 8 bases from J, with 13 bases in between. The CDR3 is 13 amino acids. CDR3 amino acids: CASSDKIREGYTF. The CDR3 nucleotides read TGTGCCAGCAGTGATAAGATTCGGGAAGGCTACACCTTC.